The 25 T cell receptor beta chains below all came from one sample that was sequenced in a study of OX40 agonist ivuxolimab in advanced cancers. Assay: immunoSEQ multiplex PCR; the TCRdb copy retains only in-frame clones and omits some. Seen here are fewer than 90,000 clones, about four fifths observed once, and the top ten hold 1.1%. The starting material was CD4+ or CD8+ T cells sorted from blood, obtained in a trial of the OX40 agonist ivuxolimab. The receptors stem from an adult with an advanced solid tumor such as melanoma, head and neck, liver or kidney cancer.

CDR3 bases: TGCGCCAGCAGCTTAGGCGGGACAGGGAGCTACGAGCAGTACTTC. Protein: CASSLGGTGSYEQYF. This rearrangement joins TRBV5-1 to TRBJ2-7; 9 bases fit TRBD1. The CDR3 totals 15 residues. Germline CDR1 reads SGHRS; CDR2 reads YFSETQ. With V trimmed by 2 bases and J by 3 bases, 6 bases remained unmatched.

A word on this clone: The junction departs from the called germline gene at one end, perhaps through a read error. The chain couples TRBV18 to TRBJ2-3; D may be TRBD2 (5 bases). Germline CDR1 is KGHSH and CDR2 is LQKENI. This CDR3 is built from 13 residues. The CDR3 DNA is TGTGCCAGCTCGCCACCGGGAACAGATACGCAGTATTTT. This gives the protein CASSPPGTDTQYF.

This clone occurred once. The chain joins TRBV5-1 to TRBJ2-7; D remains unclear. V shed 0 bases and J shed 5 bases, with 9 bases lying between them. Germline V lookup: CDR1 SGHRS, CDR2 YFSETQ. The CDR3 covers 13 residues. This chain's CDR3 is CASSLGRGDEQYF. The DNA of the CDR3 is TGCGCCAGCAGCTTGGGCCGAGGAGACGAGCAGTACTTC.

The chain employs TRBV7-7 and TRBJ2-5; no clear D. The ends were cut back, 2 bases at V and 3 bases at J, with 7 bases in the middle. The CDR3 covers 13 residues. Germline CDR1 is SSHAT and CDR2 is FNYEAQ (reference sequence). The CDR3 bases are TGTGCCAGCAGCTTAATCAAGGAAGAGACCCAGTACTTC. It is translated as CASSLIKEETQYF.

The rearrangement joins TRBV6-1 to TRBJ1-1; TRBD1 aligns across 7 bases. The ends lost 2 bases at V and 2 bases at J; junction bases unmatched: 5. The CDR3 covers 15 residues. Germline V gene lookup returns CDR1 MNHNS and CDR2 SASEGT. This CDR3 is CASSEKRGRNTEAFF. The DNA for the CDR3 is TGTGCCAGCAGTGAAAAAAGGGGGCGCAACACTGAAGCTTTCTTT.

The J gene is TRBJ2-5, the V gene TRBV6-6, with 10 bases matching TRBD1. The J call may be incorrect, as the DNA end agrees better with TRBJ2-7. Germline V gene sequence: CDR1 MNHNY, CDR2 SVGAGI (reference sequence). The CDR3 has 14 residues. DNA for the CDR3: TGTGCCAGCCGCCTGGGACAGGGGTCCTACGAGCAGTACTTC. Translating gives CASRLGQGSYEQYF.

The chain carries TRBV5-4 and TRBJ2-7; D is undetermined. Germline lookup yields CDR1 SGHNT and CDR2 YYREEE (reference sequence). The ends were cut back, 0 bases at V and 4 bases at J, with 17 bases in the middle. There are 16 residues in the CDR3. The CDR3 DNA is TGTGCCAGCAGCTTGGCGGGCGGTGGGGTACTATACGAGCAGTACTTC. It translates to CASSLAGGGVLYEQYF.

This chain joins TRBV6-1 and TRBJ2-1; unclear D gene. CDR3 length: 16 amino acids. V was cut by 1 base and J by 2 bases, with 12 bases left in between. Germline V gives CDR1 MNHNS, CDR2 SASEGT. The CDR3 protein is CASSEVLPAAYNEQFF. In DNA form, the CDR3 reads TGTGCCAGCAGTGAAGTCCTGCCGGCTGCCTACAATGAGCAGTTCTTC.

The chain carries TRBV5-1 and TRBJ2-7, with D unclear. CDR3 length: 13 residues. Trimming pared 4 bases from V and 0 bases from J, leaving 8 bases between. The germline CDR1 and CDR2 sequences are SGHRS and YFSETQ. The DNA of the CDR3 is TGCGCCAGCAGCCCCATCGCCTCCTACGAGCAGTACTTC. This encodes CASSPIASYEQYF.

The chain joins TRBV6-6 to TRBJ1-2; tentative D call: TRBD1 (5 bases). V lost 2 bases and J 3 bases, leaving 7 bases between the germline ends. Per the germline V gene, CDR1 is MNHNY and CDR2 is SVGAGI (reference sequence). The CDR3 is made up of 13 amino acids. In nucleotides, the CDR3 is TGTGCCAGCAGTTACGAGACAGACTATGGCTACACCTTC. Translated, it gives CASSYETDYGYTF.

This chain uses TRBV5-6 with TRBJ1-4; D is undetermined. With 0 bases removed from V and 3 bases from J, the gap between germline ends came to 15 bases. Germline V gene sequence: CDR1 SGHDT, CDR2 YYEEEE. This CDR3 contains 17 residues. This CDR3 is CASSLGRASHPNEKLFF. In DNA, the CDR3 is TGTGCCAGCAGCTTGGGGAGGGCGAGCCACCCTAATGAAAAACTGTTTTTT.

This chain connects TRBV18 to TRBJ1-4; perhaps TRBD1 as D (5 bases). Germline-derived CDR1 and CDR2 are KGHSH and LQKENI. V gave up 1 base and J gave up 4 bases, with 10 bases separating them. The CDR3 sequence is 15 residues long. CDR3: CASSPLGQDNEKLFF. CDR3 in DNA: TGTGCCAGCTCACCACTAGGACAAGATAATGAAAAACTGTTTTTT. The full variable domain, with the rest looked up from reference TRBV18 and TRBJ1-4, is NAGVMQNPRHLVRRRGQEARLRCSPMKGHSHVYWYRQLPEEGLKFMVYLQKENIIDESGMPKERFSAEFPKEGPSILRIQQVVRGDSAAYFCASSPLGQDNEKLFFGSGTQLSVL.

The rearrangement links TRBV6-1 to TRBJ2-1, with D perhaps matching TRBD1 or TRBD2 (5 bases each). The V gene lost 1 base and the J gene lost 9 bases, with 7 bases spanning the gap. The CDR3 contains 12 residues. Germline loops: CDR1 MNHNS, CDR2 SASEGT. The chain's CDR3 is CASSEVGTEQFF. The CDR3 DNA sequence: TGTGCCAGCAGTGAAGTTGGGACTGAGCAGTTCTTC.

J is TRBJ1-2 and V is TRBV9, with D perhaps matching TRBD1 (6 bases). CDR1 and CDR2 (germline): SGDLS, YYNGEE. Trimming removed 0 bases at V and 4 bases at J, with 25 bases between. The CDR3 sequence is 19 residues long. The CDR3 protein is CASSVVLHRVEGRPYGYTF. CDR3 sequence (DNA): TGTGCCAGCAGCGTAGTACTACACAGGGTGGAGGGACGGCCCTATGGCTACACCTTC. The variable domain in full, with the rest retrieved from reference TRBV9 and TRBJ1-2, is DSGVTQTPKHLITATGQRVTLRCSPRSGDLSVYWYQQSLDQGLQFLIQYYNGEERAKGNILERFSAQQFPDLHSELNLSSLELGDSALYFCASSVVLHRVEGRPYGYTFGSGTRLTVV.

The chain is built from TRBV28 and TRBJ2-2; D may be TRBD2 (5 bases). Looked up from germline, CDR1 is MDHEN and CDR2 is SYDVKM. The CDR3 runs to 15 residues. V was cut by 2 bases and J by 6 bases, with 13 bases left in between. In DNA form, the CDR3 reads TGTGCCAGCAGTTTACCCACGGGGTATGCCGGGGAGCTGTTTTTT. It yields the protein CASSLPTGYAGELFF.

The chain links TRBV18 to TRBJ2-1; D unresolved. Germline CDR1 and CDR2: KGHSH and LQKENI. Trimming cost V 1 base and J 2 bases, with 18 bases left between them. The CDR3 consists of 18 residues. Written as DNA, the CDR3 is TGTGCCAGCTCACCACGACAAATGGCGGATCACACCTACAATGAGCAGTTCTTC. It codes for CASSPRQMADHTYNEQFF. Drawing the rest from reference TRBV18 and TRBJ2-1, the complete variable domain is NAGVMQNPRHLVRRRGQEARLRCSPMKGHSHVYWYRQLPEEGLKFMVYLQKENIIDESGMPKERFSAEFPKEGPSILRIQQVVRGDSAAYFCASSPRQMADHTYNEQFFGPGTRLTVL.

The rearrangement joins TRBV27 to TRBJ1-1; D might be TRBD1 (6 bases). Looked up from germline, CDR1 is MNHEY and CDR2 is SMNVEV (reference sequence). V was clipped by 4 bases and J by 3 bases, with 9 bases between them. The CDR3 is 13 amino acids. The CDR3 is CASSWEGDTEAFF. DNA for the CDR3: TGTGCCAGCAGTTGGGAGGGGGACACTGAAGCTTTCTTT.

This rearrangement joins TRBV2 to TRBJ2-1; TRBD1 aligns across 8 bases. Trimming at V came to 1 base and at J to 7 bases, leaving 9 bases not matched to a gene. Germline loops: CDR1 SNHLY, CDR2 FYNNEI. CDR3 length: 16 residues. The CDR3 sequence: CASSEGGRGRANEQFF. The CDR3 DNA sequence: TGTGCCAGCAGTGAAGGGGGCAGGGGGCGCGCTAATGAGCAGTTCTTC.

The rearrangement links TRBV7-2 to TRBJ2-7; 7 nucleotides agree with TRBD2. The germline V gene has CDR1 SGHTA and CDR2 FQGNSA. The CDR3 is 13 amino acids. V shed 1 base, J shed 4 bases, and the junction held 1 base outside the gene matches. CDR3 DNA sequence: TGTGCCAGCAGCTTAGTGGGGGGGTACGAGCAGTACTTC. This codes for CASSLVGGYEQYF.

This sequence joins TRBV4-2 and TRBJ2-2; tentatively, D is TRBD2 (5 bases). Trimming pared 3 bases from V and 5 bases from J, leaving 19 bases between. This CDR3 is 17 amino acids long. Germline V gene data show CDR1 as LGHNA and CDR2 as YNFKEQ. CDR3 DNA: TGTGCCAGCAGCCAGGCCCCCAGCGGTACCCCGACCGGGGAGCTGTTTTTT. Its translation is CASSQAPSGTPTGELFF.

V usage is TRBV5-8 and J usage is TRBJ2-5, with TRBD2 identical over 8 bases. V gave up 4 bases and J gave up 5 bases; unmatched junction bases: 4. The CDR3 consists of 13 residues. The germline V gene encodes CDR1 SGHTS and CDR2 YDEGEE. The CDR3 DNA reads TGTGCCAGCAGCAAGGGACTAGAGGAGACCCAGTACTTC. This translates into CASSKGLEETQYF. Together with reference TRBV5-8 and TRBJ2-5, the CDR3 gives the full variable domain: EAGVTQSPTHLIKTRGQQATLRCSPISGHTSVYWYQQALGLGLQFLLWYDEGEERNRGNFPPRFSGRQFPNYSSELNVNALELEDSALYLCASSKGLEETQYFGPGTRLLVL.

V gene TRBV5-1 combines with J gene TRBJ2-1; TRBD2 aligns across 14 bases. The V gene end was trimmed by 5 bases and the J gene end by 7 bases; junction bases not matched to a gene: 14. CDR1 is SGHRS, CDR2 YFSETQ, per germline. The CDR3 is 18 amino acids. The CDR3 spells CASSLPRLAGGRGNEQFF. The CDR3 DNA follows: TGCGCCAGCAGTTTGCCGAGACTAGCGGGGGGGCGTGGTAATGAGCAGTTCTTC.

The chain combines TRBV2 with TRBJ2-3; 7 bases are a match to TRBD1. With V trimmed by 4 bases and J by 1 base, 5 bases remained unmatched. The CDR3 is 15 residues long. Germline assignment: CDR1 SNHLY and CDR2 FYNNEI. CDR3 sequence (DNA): TGTGCCAGCAGTGTTGGACAGGATCGCACAGATACGCAGTATTTT. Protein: CASSVGQDRTDTQYF.

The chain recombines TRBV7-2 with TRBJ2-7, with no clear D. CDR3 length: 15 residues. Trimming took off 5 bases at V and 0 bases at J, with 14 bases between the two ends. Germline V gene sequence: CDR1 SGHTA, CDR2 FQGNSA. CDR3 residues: CASSTDTSSSYEQYF. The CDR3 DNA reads TGTGCCAGCAGCACCGACACGTCGAGCTCCTACGAGCAGTACTTC.

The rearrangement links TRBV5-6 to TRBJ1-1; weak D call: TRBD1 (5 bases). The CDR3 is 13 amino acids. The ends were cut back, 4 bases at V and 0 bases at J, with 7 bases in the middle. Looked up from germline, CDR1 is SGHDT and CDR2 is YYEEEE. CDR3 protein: CASSTDMNTEAFF. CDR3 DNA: TGTGCCAGCAGCACGGACATGAACACTGAAGCTTTCTTT.